Below are 32 T cell receptor beta chains sequenced from a single sample in a study of blood T cell repertoires in COVID-19. Measured with immunoSEQ multiplex PCR; TCRdb has only the in-frame clones, and not every one. The sample lists roughly 130,000 clones, around 87% seen once, with about 3.6% in the top ten. The sequenced sample consisted of peripheral blood. Receptors were obtained from a woman between 55 and 75 years old with acute or convalescent COVID-19.

V gene TRBV21-1 combines with J gene TRBJ1-5. TRBV21-1 is shown as a pseudogene. The CDR3 sequence is 13 residues long. The CDR3 loop reads CAGREGLRQPQHF. The CDR3 DNA reads as TGTGCCGGGAGGGAAGGGTTGAGGCAGCCCCAGCATTTT.

The genes are TRBV15 and TRBJ1-2; 9 positions agree with TRBD1. V dropped 0 bases and J dropped 0; count of bases not matched to a gene: 2. There are 16 residues in the CDR3. Germline V lookup: CDR1 LNHNV, CDR2 YYDKDF (reference sequence). The CDR3 nucleotides are TGTGCCACCAGCAGAGAAGGACAGGGGACTAACTATGGCTACACCTTC. Encoded protein: CATSREGQGTNYGYTF.

The V call is TRBV11-2, the J call TRBJ1-4; D is possibly TRBD1 (5 bases). CDR1 is SGHAT and CDR2 is FQNNGV in the germline V gene. Trimming removed 2 bases from V and 4 bases from J, with 14 bases in between. The CDR3 covers 16 residues. The CDR3 nucleotides are TGTGCCAGCAGCTTACTGTGGTCCCAGGGTAATGAAAAACTGTTTTTT. It codes for CASSLLWSQGNEKLFF.

Regarding this clone: Other nucleotide sequences in the sample specify the same CDR3. This rearrangement joins TRBV10-3 to TRBJ1-1, with 7 bases fitting TRBD1. The CDR3 has 14 amino acids. J gave up 0 bases and V 6 bases, and 4 bases lay outside the gene matches. Germline V CDR1 and CDR2: ENHRY, SYGVKD. DNA of the CDR3: TGTGCCATCAGCGCGACAGGGATGAACACTGAAGCTTTCTTT. Translated: CAISATGMNTEAFF.

The chain has TRBV5-5 and TRBJ1-4; 9 positions agree with TRBD1. From germline, CDR1 is SGHKS and CDR2 YYEKEE (reference sequence). This CDR3 is built from 15 residues. V lost 0 bases to trimming and J lost 5 bases; unmatched junction nucleotides: 2. The CDR3 coding sequence is TGTGCCAGCAGCTTGGGGACAGGGGTAAATGAAAAACTGTTTTTT. Translating gives CASSLGTGVNEKLFF.

The chain is built from TRBV3-1 (or the pseudogene TRBV3-2) and TRBJ1-3; D gene ambiguous. Looked up from germline, CDR1 is LGHDT and CDR2 is YNNKEL (reference sequence). The CDR3 extends over 11 amino acids. V was pared by 1 base and J by 8 bases, with 3 bases between. The CDR3 bases are TGTGCCAGCAGCCAAGTCGACACCATATATTTT. Its protein product is CASSQVDTIYF.

The chain joins TRBV19 to TRBJ1-1; 7 bases are shared with TRBD1. The trim removed 5 bases at V and 7 bases at J, leaving 13 bases unmatched. Germline CDR1 is LNHDA and CDR2 is SQIVND (reference sequence). This CDR3 region has 15 residues. Here the CDR3 DNA reads TGTGCCAGTAGTCCTCCGGGACAGAGAACCCTTGAAGCTTTCTTT. This encodes CASSPPGQRTLEAFF.

This sequence joins TRBV19 and TRBJ1-1; unclear D gene. Deletions cut 9 bases from V and 0 bases from J, with 11 bases between. This CDR3 is built from 13 residues. Per the germline V gene, CDR1 is LNHDA and CDR2 is SQIVND (reference sequence). Written as DNA, the CDR3 is TGTGCCAGCACGAATGAGATGAACACTGAAGCTTTCTTT. It specifies CASTNEMNTEAFF.

The chain couples TRBV7-3 to TRBJ1-1; D is undetermined. The CDR3 is 16 residues long. The germline CDR1 and CDR2 sequences are SGHTA and FQGTGA. Trimming took 2 bases from V and 4 from J, leaving 17 bases between them. CDR3 amino acids: CASSLREREIGTEAFF. The CDR3 DNA sequence: TGTGCCAGCAGCTTACGGGAGAGAGAAATAGGCACTGAAGCTTTCTTT.

The chain links TRBV19 to TRBJ2-5; D is unresolved. V lost 10 bases, J lost 4 bases, and 13 bases lay in between. The CDR3 contains 12 residues. CDR1 LNHDA and CDR2 SQIVND come from the germline V gene (reference sequence). In DNA, the CDR3 is TGTGCCACCGGCTACAGACGAGAGACCCAGTACTTC. It yields the protein CATGYRRETQYF.

The genes are TRBV25-1 and TRBJ2-5; D call uncertain. CDR1 is MGHDK and CDR2 is SYGVNS in the germline V gene. V was cut by 5 bases and J by 5 bases, with 9 bases left in between. The CDR3 totals 12 residues. The CDR3 protein is CASSLKPETQYF. The CDR3 region has the DNA TGTGCCAGCAGTCTAAAGCCGGAGACCCAGTACTTC.

This clone was found once. V and J are TRBV29-1 and TRBJ2-1, with a weak D call TRBD2 (5 bases). This CDR3 is built from 14 residues. CDR1 is SQVTM and CDR2 is ANQGSEA in the germline V gene. Trimming cost V 4 bases and J 0 bases, with 10 bases left between them. The CDR3 region has the DNA TGCAGCGTTGGGAGGCTAAGCTCCTACAATGAGCAGTTCTTC. Translation gives CSVGRLSSYNEQFF.

The chain's CDR3 is CASRSTGYTEAFF. In nucleotides, the CDR3 is TGTGCCAGTAGGTCCACAGGGTATACTGAAGCTTTCTTT. The rearrangement uses TRBV19 and TRBJ1-1; a weak D match, TRBD1 (6 bases). CDR1 is LNHDA, CDR2 SQIVND, per germline (reference sequence). The ends were cut back, 6 bases at V and 5 bases at J, with 13 bases in the middle. This CDR3 is built from 13 residues.

The chain combines TRBV5-1 with TRBJ1-1; 12 nucleotides match TRBD1. Germline V gives CDR1 SGHRS, CDR2 YFSETQ. The CDR3 consists of 16 residues. V was pared by 2 bases and J by 4 bases, with 6 bases of the junction left unmatched. The CDR3 bases are TGCGCCAGCAGCTTTGGGACAGGGGGCGATCGCACTGAAGCTTTCTTT. It codes for CASSFGTGGDRTEAFF.

This chain links TRBV7-3 with TRBJ1-3; D remains ambiguous. The CDR3 is made up of 18 amino acids. The ends were cut back, 5 bases at V and 0 bases at J, with 20 bases in the middle. From germline, CDR1 is SGHTA and CDR2 FQGTGA. This chain's CDR3 is CASSLLPGPSSSGNTIYF. The CDR3 DNA follows: TGTGCCAGCAGCCTACTACCGGGTCCTTCATCCTCTGGAAACACCATATATTTT.

The chain uses TRBV7-6 and TRBJ2-7; D is possibly TRBD2 (5 bases). Trimming left V 1 base short and J 3 bases short, with 7 bases between. Germline CDR1 reads SGHVS; CDR2 reads FNYEAQ. This CDR3 has 13 residues. CDR3 residues: CASSLDEGYEQYV. CDR3 nucleotide sequence: TGTGCCAGCAGCTTAGATGAGGGCTACGAGCAGTACGTC.

The chain's CDR3 is CASSLATFEKLFF. The CDR3 nucleotides read TGCGCCAGCAGCTTGGCGACTTTTGAAAAACTGTTTTTT. This sequence joins TRBV5-1 and TRBJ1-4; no definite D call. Germline CDR1 is SGHRS and CDR2 is YFSETQ. The germline V and J ends were trimmed by 0 bases and 7 bases, with 7 bases remaining between them. The CDR3 consists of 13 residues.

This clone was seen just once. The gene calls are TRBV20-1 and TRBJ1-2; TRBD1 is a possible D gene (5 bases). Germline CDR1 is DFQATT and CDR2 is SNEGSKA (reference sequence). Trimming took off 8 bases at V and 7 bases at J, with 14 bases between the two ends. CDR3 length: 11 residues. The CDR3 loop reads CSRRARRGYTF. The CDR3 DNA follows: TGCAGTCGCAGGGCCAGGCGTGGCTACACCTTC.

The chain recombines TRBV19 with TRBJ1-2; a weak D match, TRBD1 (6 bases). V lost 8 bases and J 3 bases, leaving 10 bases between the germline ends. CDR1 is LNHDA and CDR2 is SQIVND in the germline V gene (reference sequence). This CDR3 region has 12 residues. The CDR3 sequence is CASYRVDYGYTF. The CDR3, as DNA: TGTGCCAGTTACAGGGTGGACTATGGCTACACCTTC.

This rearrangement joins TRBV29-1 to TRBJ2-5, with 8 bases lining up with TRBD1. Trimming took 7 bases from V and 6 from J; bases not matched to a gene: 7. Germline lookup yields CDR1 SQVTM and CDR2 ANQGSEA. CDR3 length: 12 residues. CDR3 residues: CSGRQGRKTQYF. As DNA, the CDR3 is TGCAGCGGACGACAGGGGAGAAAGACCCAGTACTTC. The entire variable domain, with the rest obtained from reference TRBV29-1 and TRBJ2-5, is as follows: SAVISQKPSRDICQRGTSLTIQCQVDSQVTMMFWYRQQPGQSLTLIATANQGSEATYESGFVIDKFPISRPNLTFSTLTVSNMSPEDSSIYLCSGRQGRKTQYFGPGTRLLVL.

This CDR3 is CASSIVRGRSGNQPQHF. The CDR3 bases are TGTGCCAGTAGTATTGTTCGGGGAAGGTCCGGCAATCAGCCCCAGCATTTT. The chain has TRBV19 and TRBJ1-5; D gene unclear. CDR3 length: 17 amino acids. With 3 bases removed from V and 2 bases from J, the gap between germline ends came to 17 bases. CDR1 and CDR2 from the germline V gene are LNHDA and SQIVND (reference sequence).

The V and J genes are TRBV5-1 and TRBJ2-1; 14 bases line up with TRBD2. V was clipped by 2 bases and J by 10 bases; unmatched bases: 8. The CDR3 extends over 16 amino acids. Germline lookup yields CDR1 SGHRS and CDR2 YFSETQ. The chain's CDR3 is CASSLKTSGRANEQFF. DNA for the CDR3: TGCGCCAGCAGCTTAAAGACTAGCGGGAGGGCCAACGAGCAGTTCTTC.

The rearrangement uses TRBV2 and TRBJ2-1, with 9 bases aligning to TRBD2. J lost 6 bases, V lost 5 bases, and 5 bases had no gene match. The CDR3 contains 14 residues. Germline V gene data show CDR1 as SNHLY and CDR2 as FYNNEI. This chain's CDR3 is CASSLGTSSNEQFF. The CDR3 region has the DNA TGTGCCAGCAGTTTGGGGACTAGCTCCAATGAGCAGTTCTTC.

This chain joins TRBV5-1 and TRBJ2-1; D perhaps matches TRBD1 (6 bases). V dropped 4 bases and J dropped 9 bases, with 14 bases sitting between them. CDR1 and CDR2 (germline): SGHRS, YFSETQ. This CDR3 region has 13 residues. The CDR3: CASSVQGNGEQFF. CDR3 DNA sequence: TGCGCCAGCAGCGTACAGGGAAATGGTGAGCAGTTCTTC.

On this clone: One end of the junction does not line up with germline, which may come from a read error. This chain uses TRBV9 with TRBJ1-2; tentatively, D is TRBD1 (5 bases). CDR3 length: 16 amino acids. Germline CDR1 SGDLS, CDR2 YYNGEE. The CDR3 here is CASSGSRGNPNYGYTF. CDR3 DNA: TGTGCCAGCAGCGGATCAAGGGGAAATCCTAATTATGGCTACACCTTC. The full variable domain, rest sourced from reference TRBV9 and TRBJ1-2, is DSGVTQTPKHLITATGQRVTLRCSPRSGDLSVYWYQQSLDQGLQFLIQYYNGEERAKGNILERFSAQQFPDLHSELNLSSLELGDSALYFCASSGSRGNPNYGYTFGSGTRLTVV.

This clone was observed a single time. The chain links TRBV28 to TRBJ2-6; 10 bases map to TRBD1. J gave up 2 bases and V 7 bases, and 5 bases lay outside the gene matches. From germline, CDR1 is MDHEN and CDR2 SYDVKM. CDR3 length: 16 amino acids. CDR3 nucleotide sequence: TGTGCCAGCACGACAGGGGGCTTTCCTGGGGCCAACGTCCTGACTTTC. Protein product: CASTTGGFPGANVLTF.

This chain joins TRBV6-5 and TRBJ2-5, with TRBD1 as a possible D gene (7 bases). The V end lost 5 bases, the J end lost 5 bases, and 15 bases lay between the germline ends. This CDR3 comprises 14 residues. Germline CDR1 and CDR2: MNHEY and SVGAGI. The CDR3 is CASSPQGGPETQYF. In nucleotides, the CDR3 is TGTGCCAGCAGTCCTCAGGGGGGCCCGGAGACCCAGTACTTC.

This clone was found once. The chain joins TRBV19 to TRBJ1-2; D is unclear. The CDR3 contains 17 residues. Germline-derived CDR1 and CDR2 are LNHDA and SQIVND (reference sequence). V lost 6 bases and J lost 6, with 26 bases in between. The CDR3 region has the DNA TGTGCCAGTAGCCCCCAGCGGAGCGGCGGTTCCCCGAATGGCTACACCTTC. Translated: CASSPQRSGGSPNGYTF.

The rearrangement joins TRBV6-5 to TRBJ1-2, with TRBD1 matching 8 bases. V dropped 6 bases and J dropped 6; count of bases not matched to a gene: 6. The CDR3 runs to 13 residues. CDR1 and CDR2 (germline): MNHEY, SVGAGI. In DNA form, the CDR3 reads TGTGCCAGCAGCGACAGGGGACGGGATGGCTACACCTTC. Protein sequence: CASSDRGRDGYTF.

The genes are TRBV4-2 and TRBJ2-1, with 7 bases lining up with TRBD2. The CDR3 totals 15 residues. Losses at the gene ends were 1 base for V and 5 bases for J; bases not matched to a gene: 5. Germline lookup yields CDR1 LGHNA and CDR2 YNFKEQ. The CDR3 coding sequence is TGTGCCAGCAGCCAAGCCCTAGCGGCAAACAATGAGCAGTTCTTC. Protein product: CASSQALAANNEQFF.

This clone has just one count. This chain connects TRBV3-1 (or the pseudogene TRBV3-2) to TRBJ2-7; D perhaps matches TRBD2 (6 bases). V was shortened by 1 base and J by 2 bases, with 12 bases between the two germline ends. Looked up from germline, CDR1 is LGHDT and CDR2 is YNNKEL (reference sequence). CDR3 size: 15 residues. The DNA of the CDR3 is TGTGCCAGCAGCCAAGGGGGAGGAGGGGCCTACGAGCAGTACTTC. It specifies CASSQGGGGAYEQYF.

The CDR3 bases are TGTGCCAGCAGTGATCGAGGACAGCCGAACACTGAAGCTTTCTTT. Amino acids: CASSDRGQPNTEAFF. The rearrangement uses TRBV6-1 and TRBJ1-1; D possibly corresponds to TRBD1 (6 bases). In germline, CDR1 is MNHNS, CDR2 SASEGT. The V end lost 3 bases, the J end lost 1 base, and 12 bases lay between the germline ends. CDR3 length equals 15 residues.